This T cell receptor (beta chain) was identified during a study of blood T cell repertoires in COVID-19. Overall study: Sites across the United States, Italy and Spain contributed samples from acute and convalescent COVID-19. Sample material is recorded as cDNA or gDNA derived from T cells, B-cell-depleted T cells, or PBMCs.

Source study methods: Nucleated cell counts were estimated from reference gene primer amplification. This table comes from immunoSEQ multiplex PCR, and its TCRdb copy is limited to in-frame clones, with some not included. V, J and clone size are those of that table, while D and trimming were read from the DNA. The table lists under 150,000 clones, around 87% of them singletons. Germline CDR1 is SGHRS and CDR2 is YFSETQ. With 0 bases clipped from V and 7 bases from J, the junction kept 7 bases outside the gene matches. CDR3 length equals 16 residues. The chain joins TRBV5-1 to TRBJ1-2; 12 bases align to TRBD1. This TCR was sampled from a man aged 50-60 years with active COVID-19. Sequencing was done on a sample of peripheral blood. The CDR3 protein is CASSLGPGQGAGGYTF. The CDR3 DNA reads TGCGCCAGCAGCTTGGGCCCGGGACAGGGGGCAGGTGGCTACACCTTC.